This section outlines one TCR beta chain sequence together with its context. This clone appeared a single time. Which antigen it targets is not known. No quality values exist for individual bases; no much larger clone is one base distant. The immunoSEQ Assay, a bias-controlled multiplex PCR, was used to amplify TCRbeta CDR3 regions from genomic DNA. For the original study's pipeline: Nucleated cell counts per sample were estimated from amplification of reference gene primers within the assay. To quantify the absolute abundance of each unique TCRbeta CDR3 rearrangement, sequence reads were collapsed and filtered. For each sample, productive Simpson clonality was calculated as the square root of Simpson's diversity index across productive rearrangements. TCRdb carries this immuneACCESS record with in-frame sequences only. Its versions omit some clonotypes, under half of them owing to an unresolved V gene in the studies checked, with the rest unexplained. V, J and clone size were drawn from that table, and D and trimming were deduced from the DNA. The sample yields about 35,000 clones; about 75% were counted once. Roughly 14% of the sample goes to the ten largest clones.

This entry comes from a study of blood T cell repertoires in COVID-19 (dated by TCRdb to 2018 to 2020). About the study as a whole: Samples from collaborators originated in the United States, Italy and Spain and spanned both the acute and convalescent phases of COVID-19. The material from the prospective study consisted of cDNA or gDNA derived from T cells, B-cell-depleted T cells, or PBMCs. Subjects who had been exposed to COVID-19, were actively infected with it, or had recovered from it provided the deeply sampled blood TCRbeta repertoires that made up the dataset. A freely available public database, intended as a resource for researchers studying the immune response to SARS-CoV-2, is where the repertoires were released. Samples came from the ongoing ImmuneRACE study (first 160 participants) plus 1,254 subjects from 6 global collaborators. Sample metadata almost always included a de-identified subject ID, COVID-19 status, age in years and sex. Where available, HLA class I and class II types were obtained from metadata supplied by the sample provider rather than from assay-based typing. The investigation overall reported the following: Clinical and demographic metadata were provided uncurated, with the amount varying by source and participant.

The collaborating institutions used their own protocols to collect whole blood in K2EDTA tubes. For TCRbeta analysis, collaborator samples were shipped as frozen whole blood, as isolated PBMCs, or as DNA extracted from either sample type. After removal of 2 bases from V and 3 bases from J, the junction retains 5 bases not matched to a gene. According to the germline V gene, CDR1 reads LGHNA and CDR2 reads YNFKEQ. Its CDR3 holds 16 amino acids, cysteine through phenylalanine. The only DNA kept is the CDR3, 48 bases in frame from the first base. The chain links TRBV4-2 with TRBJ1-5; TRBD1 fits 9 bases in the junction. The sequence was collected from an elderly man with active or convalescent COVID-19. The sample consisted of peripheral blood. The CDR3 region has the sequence CASSQSTGGDNQPQHF. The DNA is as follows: TGTGCCAGCAGCCAATCGACAGGGGGAGACAATCAGCCCCAGCATTTT.